One and the same sample provided the 27 T cell receptor beta chains below, sequenced in a study of blood T cells in healthy people across ages. Using a J-beta primer mix together with a sample-barcoded 5' primer, a second PCR was run for roughly 6 to 12 cycles. TCRdb passed the 5' RACE reads through MiXCR, listing each CDR3 protein once. The data contain around 280,000 distinct CDR3 sequences, about 25% of them singletons. Material: blood. These receptors all come from a woman aged 70-85 years in good health.

This clonotype was seen only a few times. The chain couples TRBV7-2 to TRBJ1-4; D remains ambiguous. In germline, CDR1 is SGHTA, CDR2 FQGNSA. The CDR3 has 14 amino acids. Trimming shortened V by 2 bases and J by 3 bases, and 7 bases separated the two germline ends. The CDR3 region is CASSLLGPNEKLFF. The CDR3, as DNA: TGTGCCAGCAGCTTACTAGGGCCTAATGAAAAACTGTTTTTT.

Points on this clonotype: Relative to the germline gene, one junction end is altered; a read error may explain this. The rearrangement links TRBV5-6 to TRBJ2-4, with D tentatively TRBD1 (6 bases). Germline V gene lookup returns CDR1 SGHDT and CDR2 YYEEEE. The CDR3 length is 16 residues. CDR3 amino acids: CASRTRTEIAKNIQYF. DNA of the CDR3: TGTGCCAGCAGGACCAGGACAGAAATAGCCAAGAACATTCAGTACTTC.

V gene TRBV12-3 or TRBV12-4 combines with J gene TRBJ1-3; D gene ambiguous. The CDR3 has 12 amino acids. V lost 5 bases, J lost 4 bases, and 6 bases lay in between. The CDR3 sequence is CASSPSGNTIYF. DNA of the CDR3: TGTGCCAGCAGTCCCTCCGGAAACACCATATATTTT.

This clonotype was picked up many times. The CDR3, as DNA: TGCGCCAGCAGCCATCTACAGGGTGGTGGTCAAGAGACCCAGTACTTC. The encoded protein is CASSHLQGGGQETQYF. The V and J genes are TRBV4-3 and TRBJ2-5; D is possibly TRBD1 (6 bases). V was clipped by 3 bases and J by 2 bases, with 16 bases between them. This CDR3 spans 16 amino acids. Germline lookup yields CDR1 LGHNA and CDR2 YSLEER.

The chain carries TRBV7-3 and TRBJ2-1, with 9 bases aligning to TRBD2. The germline CDR1 and CDR2 sequences are SGHTA and FQGTGA. The ends lost 2 bases at V and 8 bases at J; junction bases unmatched: 1. The CDR3 loop spans 13 amino acids. CDR3 amino acids: CASSLQREDEQFF. The CDR3 DNA sequence: TGTGCCAGCAGCTTACAGCGGGAGGATGAGCAGTTCTTC.

The chain joins TRBV10-3 to TRBJ2-1; 9 positions match TRBD1. The last part of the DNA fits TRBJ2-7 better; the J call may be wrong. Germline V gives CDR1 ENHRY, CDR2 SYGVKD. This CDR3 spans 14 amino acids. The CDR3 reads CAISLGQGIWEQYF. CDR3 sequence (DNA): TGTGCCATCAGCTTGGGACAGGGTATTTGGGAGCAGTACTTC.

This clonotype was detected only a few times. The chain links TRBV7-2 to TRBJ1-1; a possible D gene is TRBD1 (6 bases). Germline V gives CDR1 SGHTA, CDR2 FQGNSA. V lost 5 bases and J 4 bases, leaving 17 bases between the germline ends. The CDR3 is 15 residues long. For the CDR3, the DNA is TGTGCCAGCAGCCCTCTTGTGGGGGGGCGCACTGAAGCTTTCTTT. This translates into CASSPLVGGRTEAFF.

This chain uses TRBV18 with TRBJ2-1, with TRBD2 as a possible D gene (6 bases). Judging by the DNA end, TRBJ2-5 fits better; the J call may be wrong. The germline gives CDR1 KGHSH, CDR2 LQKENI. The CDR3 spans 15 residues. The CDR3 DNA reads TGTGCCAGCTCACCACTGACCGGGAGCGGGGAGACCCAGTACTTC. It is translated as CASSPLTGSGETQYF.

This clonotype was seen more than once but under ten times. The chain uses TRBV6-2 or TRBV6-3 and TRBJ2-4, with D hard to call. The V gene lost 7 bases and the J gene lost 5 bases, with 12 bases spanning the gap. The CDR3 sequence is 13 residues long. CDR1 is MNHEY, CDR2 SVGEGT, per germline. CDR3 sequence reads: CASTAAYQNIQYF. The CDR3 bases are TGTGCCAGCACCGCAGCCTATCAAAACATTCAGTACTTC.

The chain couples TRBV9 to TRBJ1-2; D is perhaps TRBD1 (5 bases). With 0 bases removed from V and 0 bases from J, the gap between germline ends came to 15 bases. The length of the CDR3 is 17 residues. Germline CDR1 SGDLS, CDR2 YYNGEE. The DNA for the CDR3 is TGTGCCAGCAGCGTAGAGGTGGGGCAGGGCGCTAACTATGGCTACACCTTC. Amino acid sequence: CASSVEVGQGANYGYTF.

This chain connects TRBV6-5 to TRBJ2-1; the match to TRBD2 covers 9 bases. The CDR3 length is 18 residues. V shed 0 bases, J shed 6 bases, and the junction held 12 bases outside the gene matches. Per the germline V gene, CDR1 is MNHEY and CDR2 is SVGAGI. DNA of the CDR3: TGTGCCAGCAGTTACTCCCCGAGGGTGGGACTAGCAATCAATGAGCAGTTCTTC. Translation: CASSYSPRVGLAINEQFF.

V usage is TRBV7-2 and J usage is TRBJ2-4; D unresolved. CDR3 length: 14 residues. Between the trimmed V and J ends, which lost 1 base and 8 bases, there was a span of 12 bases. Germline V gene sequence: CDR1 SGHTA, CDR2 FQGNSA. The CDR3: CASSLDGFLDIQYF. The CDR3, as DNA: TGTGCCAGCAGCTTAGATGGGTTTTTAGACATTCAGTACTTC.

This clonotype was seen only a few times. The CDR3, as DNA: TGTGCCAGCAGAGAAATTAGCACAGATACGCAGTATTTT. Residues: CASREISTDTQYF. The chain uses TRBV25-1 and TRBJ2-3; no clear D. The V end was cut by 6 bases, the J end by 0 bases, with 7 bases between. Germline values: CDR1 MGHDK, CDR2 SYGVNS. The CDR3 contains 13 residues.

The CDR3 reads CSVEGPGHRNTEAFF. CDR3 DNA: TGCAGCGTTGAAGGTCCGGGACATAGGAACACTGAAGCTTTCTTT. This chain links TRBV29-1 with TRBJ1-1, with D tentatively TRBD1 (6 bases). CDR3 size: 15 residues. Trimming left V 1 base short and J 1 base short, with 13 bases between. The germline CDR1 and CDR2 sequences are SQVTM and ANQGSEA.

This clonotype occurred a few times. In DNA form, the CDR3 reads TGCGCCAGCAGCTTGGCCTCAAGGGGCCTGAACACTGAAGCTTTCTTT. Translation: CASSLASRGLNTEAFF. The chain has TRBV5-1 and TRBJ1-1, with D possibly matching TRBD1 (5 bases). Trimming removed 0 bases at V and 0 bases at J, with 12 bases between. CDR1 is SGHRS and CDR2 is YFSETQ in the germline V gene. This CDR3 region has 16 residues.

The V call is TRBV20-1, the J call TRBJ2-5; TRBD1 is a possible D gene (6 bases). Germline CDR1 and CDR2: DFQATT and SNEGSKA (reference sequence). V was clipped by 5 bases and J by 5 bases, with 18 bases between them. The CDR3 loop spans 14 amino acids. The CDR3 is CSAPGHSPGETQYF. The CDR3 region has the DNA TGCAGTGCTCCGGGACATTCTCCCGGCGAGACCCAGTACTTC.

The rearrangement joins TRBV5-4 to TRBJ2-1; 12 nucleotides match TRBD2. Unmatched junction bases numbered 8, after V lost 0 bases and J lost 7 bases. This CDR3 spans 17 amino acids. The germline V gene encodes CDR1 SGHNT and CDR2 YYREEE (reference sequence). The CDR3 loop is CASSLGLLAGGANEQFF. As DNA, the CDR3 is TGTGCCAGCAGCTTGGGGCTACTAGCGGGAGGAGCGAATGAGCAGTTCTTC. Variable domain in full (rest from reference TRBV5-4 and TRBJ2-1): ETGVTQSPTHLIKTRGQQVTLRCSSQSGHNTVSWYQQALGQGPQFIFQYYREEENGRGNFPPRFSGLQFPNYSSELNVNALELDDSALYLCASSLGLLAGGANEQFFGPGTRLTVL.

This clonotype turned up a few times. The chain is built from TRBV7-2 and TRBJ1-1; D gene uncertain. The CDR3 runs to 16 residues. The germline gives CDR1 SGHTA, CDR2 FQGNSA. The V end lost 1 base, the J end lost 0 bases, and 12 bases lay between the germline ends. CDR3 amino acids: CASSLGEGRVNTEAFF. The CDR3 DNA sequence: TGTGCCAGCAGCTTAGGGGAGGGCAGAGTGAACACTGAAGCTTTCTTT.

V usage is TRBV3-1 and J usage is TRBJ2-1; tentative D call: TRBD2 (5 bases). CDR3 size: 14 residues. Germline V gene sequence: CDR1 LGHDT, CDR2 YNNKEL (reference sequence). Between the trimmed V and J ends, which lost 2 bases and 6 bases, there was a span of 11 bases. CDR3 nucleotide sequence: TGTGCCAGCAGCCAATCACTAGATTCCAATGAGCAGTTCTTC. This sequence encodes CASSQSLDSNEQFF.

This clonotype was detected only a few times. As DNA, the CDR3 is TGTGCCAGCAGTAGATGGGGAAATGAGCAGTTCTTC. Amino acid sequence: CASSRWGNEQFF. This chain joins TRBV7-2 and TRBJ2-1; D ambiguous. CDR1 and CDR2 (germline): SGHTA, FQGNSA. V was pared by 6 bases and J by 7 bases, with 10 bases between. This CDR3 is 12 amino acids long.

This clonotype was counted ten times or more. J is TRBJ2-7 and V is TRBV29-1; 9 bases fit TRBD2. The J segment lost 3 bases and the V segment lost 4 bases, leaving 4 bases of the junction unmatched. This CDR3 region has 13 residues. Germline CDR1 is SQVTM and CDR2 is ANQGSEA. This chain's CDR3 is CSVASGEHYEQYF. In DNA form, the CDR3 reads TGCAGCGTTGCTAGCGGGGAGCACTACGAGCAGTACTTC.

In this sample, this clonotype turned up a few times. The chain uses TRBV5-1 and TRBJ2-5; D unresolved. The germline V and J ends were trimmed by 2 bases and 2 bases, with 7 bases remaining between them. Germline values: CDR1 SGHRS, CDR2 YFSETQ. The CDR3 contains 13 residues. CDR3 sequence: CASSFTGQETQYF. Written as DNA, the CDR3 is TGCGCCAGCAGCTTTACTGGGCAAGAGACCCAGTACTTC. The whole variable domain, filled in from reference TRBV5-1 and TRBJ2-5, reads KAGVTQTPRYLIKTRGQQVTLSCSPISGHRSVSWYQQTPGQGLQFLFEYFSETQRNKGNFPGRFSGRQFSNSRSEMNVSTLELGDSALYLCASSFTGQETQYFGPGTRLLVL.

The CDR3 DNA is TGCGCCAGCAGCCTACAGGGTCCGGTTCTCACAGATACGCAGTATTTT. Protein: CASSLQGPVLTDTQYF. The V gene is TRBV5-1, the J gene TRBJ2-3; maybe TRBD1 (6 bases). The CDR3 contains 16 residues. Per the germline V gene, CDR1 is SGHRS and CDR2 is YFSETQ. The V gene lost 4 bases and the J gene lost 2 bases, with 17 bases spanning the gap.

The rearrangement links TRBV20-1 to TRBJ2-5; the match to TRBD2 covers 13 bases. The closer fit of TRBJ2-1 to the DNA end suggests the J call may be wrong. The CDR3 runs 15 residues. Germline CDR1 and CDR2: DFQATT and SNEGSKA (reference sequence). CDR3 in amino acids: CSAGPGLAGFNEQFF. CDR3 DNA: TGCAGTGCGGGGCCGGGACTAGCGGGATTCAATGAGCAGTTCTTC.

This chain uses TRBV29-1 with TRBJ1-1, with a tentative D call TRBD1 (6 bases). Germline values: CDR1 SQVTM, CDR2 ANQGSEA. The ends were cut back, 6 bases at V and 4 bases at J, with 12 bases in the middle. The CDR3 loop spans 12 amino acids. The CDR3 DNA follows: TGCAGCGTAGTCAGGGGCAGCACTGAAGCTTTCTTT. Amino acid sequence: CSVVRGSTEAFF.

The CDR3 region has the DNA TGCAGTGCTAGTGTGGGAAACTATGGCTACACCTTC. This codes for CSASVGNYGYTF. The chain uses TRBV20-1 and TRBJ1-2; D is unclear. Germline CDR1 DFQATT, CDR2 SNEGSKA (reference sequence). This CDR3 is built from 12 residues. V shed 3 bases and J shed 2 bases, with 7 bases lying between them.

This clonotype was observed a handful of times. The chain is built from TRBV27 and TRBJ2-5, with D maybe TRBD2 (6 bases). With 6 bases removed from V and 0 bases from J, the gap between germline ends came to 8 bases. Germline assignment: CDR1 MNHEY and CDR2 SMNVEV (reference sequence). The CDR3 totals 13 residues. DNA for the CDR3: TGTGCCAGCAGAAGCGGGTACCAAGAGACCCAGTACTTC. Amino acid sequence: CASRSGYQETQYF.